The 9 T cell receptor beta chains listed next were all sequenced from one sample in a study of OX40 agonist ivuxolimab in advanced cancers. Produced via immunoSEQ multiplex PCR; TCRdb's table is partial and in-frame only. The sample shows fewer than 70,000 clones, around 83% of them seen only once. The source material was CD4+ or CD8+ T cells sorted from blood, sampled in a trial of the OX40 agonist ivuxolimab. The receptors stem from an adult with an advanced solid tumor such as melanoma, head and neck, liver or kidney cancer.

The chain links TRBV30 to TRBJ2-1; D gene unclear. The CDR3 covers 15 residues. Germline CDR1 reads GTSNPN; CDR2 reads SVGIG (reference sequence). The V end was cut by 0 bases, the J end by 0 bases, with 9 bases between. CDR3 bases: TGTGCCTGGAGTGTACCAGATAGCTCCTACAATGAGCAGTTCTTC. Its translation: CAWSVPDSSYNEQFF.

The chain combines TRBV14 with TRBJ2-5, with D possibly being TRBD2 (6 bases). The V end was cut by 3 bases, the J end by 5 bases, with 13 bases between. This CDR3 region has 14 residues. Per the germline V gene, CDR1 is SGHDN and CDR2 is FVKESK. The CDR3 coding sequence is TGTGCCAGCAGCCAGGACTTGGGGAGGGAGACCCAGTACTTC. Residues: CASSQDLGRETQYF.

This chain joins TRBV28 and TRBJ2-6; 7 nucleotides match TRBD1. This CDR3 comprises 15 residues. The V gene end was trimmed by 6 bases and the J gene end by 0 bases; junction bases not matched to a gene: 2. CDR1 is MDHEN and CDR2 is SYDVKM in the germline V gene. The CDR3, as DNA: TGTGCCAGCAGCTGGGACAGCTCTGGGGCCAACGTCCTGACTTTC. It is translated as CASSWDSSGANVLTF.

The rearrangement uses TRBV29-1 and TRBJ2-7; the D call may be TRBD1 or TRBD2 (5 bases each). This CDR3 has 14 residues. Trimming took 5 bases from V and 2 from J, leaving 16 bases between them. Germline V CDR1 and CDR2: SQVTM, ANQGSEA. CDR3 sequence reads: CSVNMGRLTYEQYF. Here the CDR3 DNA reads TGCAGCGTTAATATGGGACGGCTCACCTACGAGCAGTACTTC.

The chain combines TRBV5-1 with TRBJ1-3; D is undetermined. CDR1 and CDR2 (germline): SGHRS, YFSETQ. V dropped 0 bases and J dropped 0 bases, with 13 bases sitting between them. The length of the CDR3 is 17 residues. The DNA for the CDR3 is TGCGCCAGCAGCTTGGAGCGAGGCGGATCCTCTGGAAACACCATATATTTT. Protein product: CASSLERGGSSGNTIYF.

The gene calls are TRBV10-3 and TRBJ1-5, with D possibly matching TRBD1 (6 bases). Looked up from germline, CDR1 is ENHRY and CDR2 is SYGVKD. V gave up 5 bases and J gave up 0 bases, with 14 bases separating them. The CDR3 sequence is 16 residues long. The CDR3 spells CAISPFGQYSNQPQHF. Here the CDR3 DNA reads TGTGCCATCAGTCCTTTCGGACAGTATAGCAATCAGCCCCAGCATTTT.

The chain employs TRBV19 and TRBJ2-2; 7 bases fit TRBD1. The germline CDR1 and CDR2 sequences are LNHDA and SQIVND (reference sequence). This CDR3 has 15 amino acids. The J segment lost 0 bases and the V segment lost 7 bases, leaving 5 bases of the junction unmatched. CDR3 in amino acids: CASKGTETNTGELFF. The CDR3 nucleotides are TGTGCCAGTAAGGGGACAGAGACGAACACCGGGGAGCTGTTTTTT.

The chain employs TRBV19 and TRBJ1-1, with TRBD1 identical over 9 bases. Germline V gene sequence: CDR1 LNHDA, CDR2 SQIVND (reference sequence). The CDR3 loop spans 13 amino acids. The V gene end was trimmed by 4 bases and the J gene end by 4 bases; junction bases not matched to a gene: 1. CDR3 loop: CASSTGQGTEAFF. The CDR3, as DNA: TGTGCCAGTAGTACGGGACAGGGCACTGAAGCTTTCTTT.

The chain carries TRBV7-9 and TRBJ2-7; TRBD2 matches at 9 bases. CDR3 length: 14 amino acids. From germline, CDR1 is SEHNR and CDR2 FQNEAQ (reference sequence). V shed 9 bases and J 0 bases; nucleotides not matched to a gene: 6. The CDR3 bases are TGTGCCAGTGAACTAGCGGGCCTCTCCTACGAGCAGTACTTC. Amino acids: CASELAGLSYEQYF.